Below are 2 T cell receptor beta chains sequenced from a single sample in a study of response to subunit inactivated influenza vaccine. TCRdb re-analysed the RT-PCR reads in MiXCR, keeping a single row per CDR3 protein. The sample yields about 780,000 distinct CDR3 sequences, less than 20% seen once. This sample comprised PBMCs from blood, obtained more than 4 days after vaccination. Receptor source: a man between 50 and 59 years old who received an inactivated influenza vaccine.

This clonotype was picked up a small number of times. This rearrangement joins TRBV29-1 to TRBJ2-5; D uncertain. The germline CDR1 and CDR2 sequences are SQVTM and ANQGSEA. The CDR3 has 11 amino acids. Trimming shortened V by 5 bases and J by 2 bases, and 6 bases separated the two germline ends. The DNA for the CDR3 is TGCAGCGTTCCCAGGCAAGAGACCCAGTACTTC. Encoded protein: CSVPRQETQYF.

The V gene is TRBV15, the J gene TRBJ1-6; no reliable D call. This CDR3 is built from 15 residues. Germline V gives CDR1 LNHNV, CDR2 YYDKDF (reference sequence). Trimming took off 3 bases at V and 4 bases at J, with 10 bases between the two ends. Written as DNA, the CDR3 is TGTGCCACCAGCAGTCCTAATCGGTATAATTCACCCCTCCACTTT. This sequence encodes CATSSPNRYNSPLHF.